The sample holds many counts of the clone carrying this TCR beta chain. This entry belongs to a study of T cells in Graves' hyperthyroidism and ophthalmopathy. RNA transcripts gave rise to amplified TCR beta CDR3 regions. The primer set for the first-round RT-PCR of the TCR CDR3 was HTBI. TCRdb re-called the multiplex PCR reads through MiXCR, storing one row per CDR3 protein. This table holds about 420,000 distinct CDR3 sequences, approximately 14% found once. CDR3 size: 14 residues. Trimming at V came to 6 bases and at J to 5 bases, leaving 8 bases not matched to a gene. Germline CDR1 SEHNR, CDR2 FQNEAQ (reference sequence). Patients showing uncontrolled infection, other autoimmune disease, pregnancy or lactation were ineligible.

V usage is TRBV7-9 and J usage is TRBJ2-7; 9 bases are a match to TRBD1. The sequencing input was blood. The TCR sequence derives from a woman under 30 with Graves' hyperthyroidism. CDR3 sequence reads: CASSAGTGLNEQYF. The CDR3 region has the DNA TGTGCCAGCAGTGCCGGGACAGGGTTGAACGAGCAGTACTTC.